These T cell receptor beta chains were read from a single sample in a study of T cells of healthy individuals. A single record per CDR3 protein comes from TCRdb applying MiXCR to the 5' RACE reads. The table lists around 98,000 distinct CDR3 sequences, under 20% of them singletons, with approximately 5.7% in the top ten. These receptors all come from a human donor in good health. CDR3s include the opening cysteine and the closing phenylalanine or tryptophan. D genes are given only for firm matches. Clone sizes are given selectively: once, few, many, or a class where the clone is expanded.

v_gene	d_gene	j_gene	abundance	CDR3nt	CDR3aa
TRBV18	.	TRBJ2-7	few	TGTGCCAGCTCACGGGCGGGTAGGGAAGGCGAGCAGTACTTC	CASSRAGREGEQYF
TRBV9	.	TRBJ1-2	many	TGTGCCAGCAGCCCAGAGGAGGCAGCTAACTATGGCTACACCTTC	CASSPEEAANYGYTF
TRBV3-1	.	TRBJ1-5	.	TGTGCCAGCAGCCAAGATCGGGCGATGGGGCCCCAGCATTTT	CASSQDRAMGPQHF
TRBV5-1	.	TRBJ2-3	.	TGCGCCAGCAGCAACTCAGATACGCAGTATTTT	CASSNSDTQYF
TRBV3-1	TRBD1	TRBJ2-1	.	TGTGCCAGCACCTCAGGGGGACAGGGGACGTATGAGCAGTTCTTC	CASTSGGQGTYEQFF
TRBV10-3	TRBD2	TRBJ2-5	.	TGTGCCATCAGTGAAGGCGGGAGGTCGGCAGAGACCCAGTACTTC	CAISEGGRSAETQYF
TRBV28	.	TRBJ1-5	.	TGTGCCAGTTCCGGTGGCGGGTTTGGCAATCAGCCCCAGCATTTT	CASSGGGFGNQPQHF
TRBV7-9	TRBD1	TRBJ1-2	.	TGTGCCAGCAGCTCCCCGGACAGGGGACACTATGGCTACACCTTC	CASSSPDRGHYGYTF
TRBV18	TRBD2	TRBJ2-5	.	TGTGCCAGCTCAAGGACTAGCGGGGATCAAGAGACCCAGTACTTC	CASSRTSGDQETQYF
TRBV18	.	TRBJ1-1	.	TGTGCCAGCTCAATTAACGGAGACACTGAAGCTTTCTTT	CASSINGDTEAFF
TRBV4-3	.	TRBJ2-7	.	TGCGCCAGCAGCCAAGAAACGTTTTCCTACGAGCAGTACTTC	CASSQETFSYEQYF
TRBV11-2	TRBD1	TRBJ1-4	.	TGTGCCAGCAGCTTATTCACCGGGACAGGGGATGAAAAACTGTTTTTT	CASSLFTGTGDEKLFF
TRBV6-6	.	TRBJ1-2	.	TGTGCCAGCAGTTCCCCCCGGACATCTAACTATGGCTACACCTTC	CASSSPRTSNYGYTF
TRBV4-2	.	TRBJ2-7	.	TGTGCCAGCAGCCAAGGGACTTCCTACGAGCAGTACTTC	CASSQGTSYEQYF
TRBV7-2	TRBD2	TRBJ2-3	few	TGTGCCAGCAGCTCGGGGACTAGCGGGAGACACACAGATACGCAGTATTTT	CASSSGTSGRHTDTQYF